The entry below gives a single T cell receptor beta chain sequence along with its context. Its antigen is unidentified. This sample was taken from a study of CD8+CD57+ T cells in acquired aplastic anemia. Study-wide context: Isolated CD4+ and CD8+ cells, once sorted, yielded DNA averaging around 3 ug. Study-wide results and caveats: Patient and control CD8+ Simpson's diversity was not significantly different. About 30 CD8+ CDR3 sequences occurred in both the patients and the controls.

CDR3 and TCR beta VDJ profiling relied on genomic DNA as the template. TCRdb re-called the reads with MiXCR, one entry per CDR3 protein. The sample consists of under 350,000 distinct CDR3 sequences, approximately 57% of them appearing once. The source of this sequence is a human donor with severe aplastic anemia or a healthy control (not recorded which). Input material: sorted CD4+, CD8+, or CD8+CD57+ T cells (not recorded which) from PBMCs.

This CDR3 reads CASSLPGLNTGELFF. The CDR3 DNA reads TGCGCCAGCAGCTTGCCGGGCTTGAACACCGGGGAGCTGTTTTTT. The rearrangement uses TRBV5-1 and TRBJ2-2; D is undetermined. This CDR3 has 15 amino acids. V was trimmed by 1 base and J by 1 base, leaving 8 bases between them. Germline V gene data show CDR1 as SGHRS and CDR2 as YFSETQ. Complete variable domain (other parts from reference TRBV5-1 and TRBJ2-2): KAGVTQTPRYLIKTRGQQVTLSCSPISGHRSVSWYQQTPGQGLQFLFEYFSETQRNKGNFPGRFSGRQFSNSRSEMNVSTLELGDSALYLCASSLPGLNTGELFFGEGSRLTVL.